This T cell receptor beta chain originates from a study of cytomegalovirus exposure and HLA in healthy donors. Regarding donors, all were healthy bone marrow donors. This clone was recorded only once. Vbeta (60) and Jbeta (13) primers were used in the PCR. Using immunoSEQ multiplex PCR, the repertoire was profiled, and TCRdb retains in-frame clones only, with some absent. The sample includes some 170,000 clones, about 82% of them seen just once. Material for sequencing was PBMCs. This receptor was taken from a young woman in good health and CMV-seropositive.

The CDR3 loop is CASSPDRRFSLPYF. CDR3 DNA sequence: TGCGCCAGCAGTCCCGACAGGCGTTTCAGTCTTCCGTACTTC. The V call is TRBV4-1, the J call TRBJ2-7; a weak D match, TRBD1 (6 bases). V was trimmed by 6 bases and J by 12 bases, leaving 24 bases between them. The CDR3 has 14 residues. CDR1 is MGHRA, CDR2 YSYEKL, per germline.